This T cell receptor (beta chain) was found in a study of shared clonotypes between healthy human individuals. Overall study context: Three plates each covered CD4 naive and memory; CD8 naive two, CD8 memory one.

V lost 1 base and J 4 bases, leaving 13 bases between the germline ends. Germline V CDR1 and CDR2: MGHDK, SYGVNS. The CDR3 length is 15 residues. Profiling relied on immunoSEQ multiplex PCR, and the TCRdb table lists in-frame clones only, not all of them. Among fewer than 850,000 clones listed, about two thirds were seen once. Study results and caveats: Sequencing depth was expected to influence donor clonotype sharing.

On this clone itself: Its antigen is as yet unknown.

This TCR was recovered from a woman aged 25 to 39 in good health. The chain has TRBV25-1 and TRBJ1-1; D not resolved. The sequenced sample consisted of memory CD4+ T cells sorted from blood. Subset described: CD45RA-negative fraction. The CDR3 here is CASSESGPSGTEAFF. As DNA, the CDR3 is TGTGCCAGCAGTGAATCCGGACCCTCGGGCACTGAAGCTTTCTTT.